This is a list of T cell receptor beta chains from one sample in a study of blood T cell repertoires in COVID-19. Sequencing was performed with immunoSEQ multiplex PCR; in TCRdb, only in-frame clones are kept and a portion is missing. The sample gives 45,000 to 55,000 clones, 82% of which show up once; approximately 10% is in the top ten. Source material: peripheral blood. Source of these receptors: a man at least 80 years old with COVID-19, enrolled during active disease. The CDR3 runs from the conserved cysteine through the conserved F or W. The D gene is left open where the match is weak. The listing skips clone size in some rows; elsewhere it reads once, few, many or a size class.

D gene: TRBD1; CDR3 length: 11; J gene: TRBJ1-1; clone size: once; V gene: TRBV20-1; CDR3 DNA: TGCAGGGCGAGACAGGGGATTGAAGCTTTCTTT; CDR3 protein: CRARQGIEAFF
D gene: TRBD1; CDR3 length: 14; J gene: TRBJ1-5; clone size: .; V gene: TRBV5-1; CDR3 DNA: TGCGCCAGCAGCCTCGGACAGGGGCATCAGCCCCAGCATTTT; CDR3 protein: CASSLGQGHQPQHF
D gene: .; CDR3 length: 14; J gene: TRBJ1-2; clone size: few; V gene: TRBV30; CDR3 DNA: TGTGCCTGGAGTCCGGGGGGATCTAACTATGGCTACACCTTC; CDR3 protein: CAWSPGGSNYGYTF
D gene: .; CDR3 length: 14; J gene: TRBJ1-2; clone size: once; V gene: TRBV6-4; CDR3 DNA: TGTGCCAGCAGTTCAGGGCCGGCCGCGTATGGCTACACCTTC; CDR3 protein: CASSSGPAAYGYTF
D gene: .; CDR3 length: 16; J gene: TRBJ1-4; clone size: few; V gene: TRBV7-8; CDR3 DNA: TGTGCCAGCAGCCCGCGGAACAGGGATGGCGGTGAAAAACTGTTTTTT; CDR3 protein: CASSPRNRDGGEKLFF
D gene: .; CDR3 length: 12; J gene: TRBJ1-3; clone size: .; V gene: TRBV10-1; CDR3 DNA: TGCGCCAGCGGGAGCTCTGGAAACACCATATATTTT; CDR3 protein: CASGSSGNTIYF
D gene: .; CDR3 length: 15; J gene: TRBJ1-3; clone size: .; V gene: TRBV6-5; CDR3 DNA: TGTGCCAGCAGTAGCCGGGGGAGTACTGGAAACACCATATATTTT; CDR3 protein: CASSSRGSTGNTIYF
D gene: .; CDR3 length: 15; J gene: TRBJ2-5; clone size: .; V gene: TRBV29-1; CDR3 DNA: TGCAGCGTTGAGTACGCAGGGGCCCTCCAAGAGACCCAGTACTTC; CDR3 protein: CSVEYAGALQETQYF
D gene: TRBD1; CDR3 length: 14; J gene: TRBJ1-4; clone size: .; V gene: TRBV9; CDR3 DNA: TGTGCCTCCGGGGGGACAGGGTCCGGGGAAAAACTGTTTTTT; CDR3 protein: CASGGTGSGEKLFF
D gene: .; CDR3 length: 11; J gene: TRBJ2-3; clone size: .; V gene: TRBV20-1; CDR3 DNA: TGCAGTGCCCGCATTCTGGCCACGCAGTATTTT; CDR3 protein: CSARILATQYF